The rows below give T cell receptor beta chains drawn from one sample of a study of human T cells and chemical hapten exposure. TCRdb re-analysed the RACE reads in MiXCR, keeping a single row per CDR3 protein. The sample consists of some 200,000 distinct CDR3 sequences, 20% to 25% of them appearing once. The sample in question was whole blood, obtained in connection with sensitization to the hapten diphenylcyclopropenone (DPC). Receptor source: a woman aged 45-59 years with alopecia areata. Some clones in this sample may be carry-over from other donors' samples. The CDR3 runs from the conserved cysteine through the conserved F or W. The order of the fields is V gene, J gene, D gene, clone size, CDR3 DNA, CDR3 protein. A D gene is named only where the DNA matches it firmly. Where a row states a size, it is once, few, many or the class of an expanded clone; other rows omit it.

TRBV29-1	TRBJ2-6	NA	NA	TGCAGCGTTGATCTAGGGTCTGGGGCCAACGTCCTGACTTTC	CSVDLGSGANVLTF
TRBV7-2	TRBJ1-2	TRBD1	few	TGTGCCAGCAGCTTAAACAGGGGTTATGGCTACACCTTC	CASSLNRGYGYTF
TRBV12-3/TRBV12-4	TRBJ2-2	TRBD2	few	TGTGCCAGCAGTTTTAGCGGGAGGACCGGGGAGCTGTTTTTT	CASSFSGRTGELFF
TRBV15	TRBJ2-6	TRBD2	NA	TGTGCCACCAGCAGAGATAAGGCGGGAGTTGGGGCCAACGTCCTGACTTTC	CATSRDKAGVGANVLTF
TRBV25-1	TRBJ2-3	NA	few	TGTGCCAGCAGTGAATTCCGGGGCCTCACAGATACGCAGTATTTT	CASSEFRGLTDTQYF
TRBV7-9	TRBJ1-3	NA	few	TGTGCCAGCAGCCAGGGCAGGGTCTCTGGAAACACCATATATTTT	CASSQGRVSGNTIYF
TRBV20-1	TRBJ2-5	NA	few	TGCAGTGCTTCCTACGGGGGCGGAATAGAGACCCAGTACTTC	CSASYGGGIETQYF
TRBV20-1	TRBJ2-5	NA	few	TGCAGTGCTAGAGCACAGCTATTACAAGAGACCCAGTACTTC	CSARAQLLQETQYF
TRBV5-1	TRBJ2-3	NA	few	TGCGCCAGCAGCCCGCGGTGGAGCACAGATACGCAGTATTTT	CASSPRWSTDTQYF
TRBV5-1	TRBJ2-1	TRBD1	NA	TGCGCCAGCAGCCCGACCGGGACAGGGTTCAATGAGCAGTTCTTC	CASSPTGTGFNEQFF
TRBV11-2	TRBJ2-7	NA	few	TGTGCCAGCAGCCAGCCCGGACAGTTTTTTGGCGAGCAGTACTTC	CASSQPGQFFGEQYF
TRBV6-1	TRBJ2-5	TRBD2	NA	TGTGCCAGCAGAGGACTAGCGGGGCGGCTTGGGCCCCAGTACTTC	CASRGLAGRLGPQYF
TRBV20-1	TRBJ2-7	NA	few	TGCAGTGCTAGTTCCGTATCCTACGAGCAGTACTTC	CSASSVSYEQYF
TRBV13	TRBJ2-7	TRBD2	NA	TGTGCCAGCAGCTTAGTGGGACTAGCGGGAGGACCCGGAGAGCAGTACTTC	CASSLVGLAGGPGEQYF
TRBV28	TRBJ1-1	NA	few	TGTGCCAGTCGGAGGACAGAAGTTGAAGCTTTCTTT	CASRRTEVEAFF
TRBV6-6	TRBJ2-7	NA	NA	TGTGCCAGCAGTTTCCGGGACTCCTACGAGCAGTACTTC	CASSFRDSYEQYF
TRBV28	TRBJ2-1	TRBD1	few	TGTGCCAGCAGTTCGGACAGGGTTCAGTTCTTC	CASSSDRVQFF
TRBV5-1	TRBJ1-1	NA	NA	TGCGCCAGCAGCTTACCCTCTACAGAAGCTTTCTTT	CASSLPSTEAFF
TRBV3-1	TRBJ1-1	TRBD1	many	TGTGCCAGCAGCCAAGGTATTCAAGCCGGGACAGAGGCTTTCTTT	CASSQGIQAGTEAFF
TRBV20-1	TRBJ2-1	TRBD1	few	TGCAGTGCGGAAGGGAGGTGGGACAGGATCTTCTACAATGAGCAGTTCTTC	CSAEGRWDRIFYNEQFF
TRBV2	TRBJ2-3	NA	few	TGTGCCAGCAGTGAGGCAGGGACAAGCACAGATACGCAGTATTTT	CASSEAGTSTDTQYF
TRBV7-2	TRBJ2-3	TRBD2	few	TGTGCCAGCAGCTTAGCAATTTGGGCGGGAGAGGCGCAGTCTGATACGCAGTATTTT	CASSLAIWAGEAQSDTQYF
TRBV7-2	TRBJ2-2	TRBD2	few	TGTGCCAGCACCTTCGGGTGGTTGGCGGGACTAGCGGGAGAGGTGGGCGGGGAGCTGTTTTTT	CASTFGWLAGLAGEVGGELFF